This T cell receptor beta chain stems from a study of blood T cell repertoires in COVID-19 (dated by TCRdb to 2020 to 2022). For the study in its entirety: Collaborator samples came from the United States, Italy and Spain and covered acute and convalescent phases of COVID-19. The repertoires were made available in a free public database intended to serve as a resource for research on the immune response to SARS-CoV-2. Samples were obtained from the ongoing ImmuneRACE study (first 160 participants) and from some 1,300 subjects provided by 6 global collaborators. Sample metadata almost always included a de-identified subject ID, COVID-19 status, age in years and sex. The prospective study material was composed of cDNA or gDNA derived from T cells, B-cell-depleted T cells, or PBMCs. Subjects who had been exposed to COVID-19, were actively infected with it, or had recovered from it provided the deeply sampled blood TCRbeta repertoires that made up the dataset. Where available, HLA class I and class II types were taken from metadata supplied by the sample provider and were not determined by assay-based typing. General study outcomes and caveats: The amount of clinical and demographic metadata varied by source and participant and was provided uncurated.

In the case of this clone: Its antigen is still unknown. Base qualities are not recorded, but no much larger clone differs from it by a single base.

Reading from cysteine to phenylalanine, the CDR3 counts 12 amino acids. The only DNA kept is the CDR3, 36 bases in frame from the first base. CDR1 and CDR2, per the germline V gene, are MDHEN and SYDVKM. Trimming removed 8 bases from V and 8 bases from J; the gene matches leave 0 bases unexplained. TCRbeta CDR3 regions were amplified from genomic DNA by means of the immunoSEQ Assay, a bias-controlled multiplex PCR. The original pipeline was this. The number of nucleated cells in each sample was estimated by amplification of reference gene primers within the assay. Sequence reads were collapsed and filtered to measure the absolute abundance of every unique TCRbeta CDR3 rearrangement. For each sample, productive Simpson clonality was calculated by taking the square root of Simpson's diversity index across productive rearrangements. TCRdb took this table from immuneACCESS and kept in-frame rearrangements with V and J called. Such tables lack part of the clones; where checked against another copy, unresolved V genes explain under half of the gap, and the rest is unexplained. V, J and clone size are taken as reported in that table, and D and trimming were inferred from the DNA itself. The sample yields roughly 23,000 clones; roughly 94% were counted once. The biggest ten clones account for about 4% of the sample.

Whole blood was collected in K2EDTA tubes by collaborating institutions according to the institutions' own protocols. Collaborator samples were shipped for TCRbeta analysis as frozen whole blood, isolated PBMCs, or DNA extracted from either sample type. The sample taken for sequencing was peripheral blood. This TCR derives from a woman aged 45-65 years with active COVID-19. The receptor chain draws on TRBV28 and TRBJ1-4, with 12 middle bases fitting TRBD1. The CDR3 protein sequence reads: CASGTGGEKLFF. DNA sequence: TGTGCCAGCGGGACAGGGGGCGAAAAACTGTTTTTT.